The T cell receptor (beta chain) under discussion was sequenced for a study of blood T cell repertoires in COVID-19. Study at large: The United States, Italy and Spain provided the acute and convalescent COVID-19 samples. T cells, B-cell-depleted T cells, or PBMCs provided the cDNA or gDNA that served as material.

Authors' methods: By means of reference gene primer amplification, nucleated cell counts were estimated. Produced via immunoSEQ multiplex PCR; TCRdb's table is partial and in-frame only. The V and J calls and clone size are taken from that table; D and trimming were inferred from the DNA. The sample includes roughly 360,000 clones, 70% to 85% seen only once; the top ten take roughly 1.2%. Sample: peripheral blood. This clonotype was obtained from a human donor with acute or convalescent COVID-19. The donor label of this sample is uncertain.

In nucleotides, the CDR3 is TGCAGCGTGGAGGACAGGAGCACAGATACGCAGTATTTT. Amino acid sequence: CSVEDRSTDTQYF. The rearrangement joins TRBV29-1 to TRBJ2-3; 7 nucleotides align to TRBD1. Germline V gene data show CDR1 as SQVTM and CDR2 as ANQGSEA. The ends lost 6 bases at V and 0 bases at J; junction bases unmatched: 3. CDR3 length: 13 residues.